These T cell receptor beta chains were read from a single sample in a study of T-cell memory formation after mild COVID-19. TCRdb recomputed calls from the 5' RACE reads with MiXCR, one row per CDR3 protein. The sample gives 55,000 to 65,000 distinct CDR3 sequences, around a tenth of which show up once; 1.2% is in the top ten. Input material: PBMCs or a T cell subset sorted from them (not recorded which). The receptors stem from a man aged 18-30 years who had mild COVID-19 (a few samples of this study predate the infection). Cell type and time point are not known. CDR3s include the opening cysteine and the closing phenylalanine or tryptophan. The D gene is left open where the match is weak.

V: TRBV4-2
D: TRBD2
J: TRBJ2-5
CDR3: CASSQRPTSKVQETQYF

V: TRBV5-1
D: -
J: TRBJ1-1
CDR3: CASSLWQGNTEAFF

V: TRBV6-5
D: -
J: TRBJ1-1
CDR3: CASRGPVGAIFVF

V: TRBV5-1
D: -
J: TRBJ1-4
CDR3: CASSWDGGVSEKLFF

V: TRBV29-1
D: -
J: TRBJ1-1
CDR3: CSVEPGAGNTEAFF

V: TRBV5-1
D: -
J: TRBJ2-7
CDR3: CASSLGGPYEQYF

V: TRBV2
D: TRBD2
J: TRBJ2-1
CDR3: CASSKDTVWTSGGVAEQFF

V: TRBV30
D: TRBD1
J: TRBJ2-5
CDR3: CAWTTGGAKTQYF

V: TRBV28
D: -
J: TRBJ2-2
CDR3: CASSLRGDTGELFF

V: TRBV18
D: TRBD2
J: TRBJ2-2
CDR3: CASSPDMIAGTGELFF

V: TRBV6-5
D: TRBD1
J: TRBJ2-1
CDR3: CASSYETGFYNEQFF

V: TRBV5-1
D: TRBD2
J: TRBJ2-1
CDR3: CASSSAGGALNEQFF

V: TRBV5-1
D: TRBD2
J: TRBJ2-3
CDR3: CASSLGGVPDTQYF

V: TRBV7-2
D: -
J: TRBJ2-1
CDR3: CASSFSSGNLDEQFF

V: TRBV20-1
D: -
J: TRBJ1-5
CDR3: CSARIPGDNQPQHF

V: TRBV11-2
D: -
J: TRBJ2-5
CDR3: CASRRGAVGAQYF

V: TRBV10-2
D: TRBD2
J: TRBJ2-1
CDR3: CASRLAYNEQFF

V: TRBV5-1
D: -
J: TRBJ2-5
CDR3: CASSGVDQETQYF

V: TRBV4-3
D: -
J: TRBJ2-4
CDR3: CASSQELLAKNIQYF

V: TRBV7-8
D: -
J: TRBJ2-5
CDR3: CASRPNLMGGTQYF

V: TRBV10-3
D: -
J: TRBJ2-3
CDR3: CAISVGAGTDTQYF

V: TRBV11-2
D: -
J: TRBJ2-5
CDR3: CASSPGVTQYF

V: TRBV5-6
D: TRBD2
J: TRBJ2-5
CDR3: CASSLRLAGEETQYF

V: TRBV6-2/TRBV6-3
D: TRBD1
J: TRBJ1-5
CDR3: CASSETGSAQPQHF

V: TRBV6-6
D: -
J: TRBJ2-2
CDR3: CASSPWGARDTGELFF

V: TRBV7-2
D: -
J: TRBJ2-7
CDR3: CASSASGSSYEQYF

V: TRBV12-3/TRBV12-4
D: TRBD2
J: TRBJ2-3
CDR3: CASSSLTSGATDTQYF

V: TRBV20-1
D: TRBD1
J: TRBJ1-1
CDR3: CSARGRTGWDTEAFF

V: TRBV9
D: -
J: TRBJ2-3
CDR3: CASSVEGGGQITATQYF

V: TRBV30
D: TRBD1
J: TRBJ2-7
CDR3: CAWGDRADEQYF

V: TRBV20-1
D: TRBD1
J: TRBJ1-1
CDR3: CSASMQGAWTEAFF

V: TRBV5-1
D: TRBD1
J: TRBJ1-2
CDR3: CASSPTRTGLGYTF

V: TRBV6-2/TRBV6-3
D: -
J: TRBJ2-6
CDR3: CASTLHPGVAWGANVLTF

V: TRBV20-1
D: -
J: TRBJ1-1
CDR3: CSARSGGRRDTEAFF

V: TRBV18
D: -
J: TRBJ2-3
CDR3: CASSQNPDTQYF

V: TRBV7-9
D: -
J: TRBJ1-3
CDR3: CASRPKFRVGRNTIYF

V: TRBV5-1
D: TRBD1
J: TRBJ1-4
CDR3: CASSDPQGGNEKLFF

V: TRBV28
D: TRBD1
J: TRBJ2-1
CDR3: CASRPNRGPYNEQFF

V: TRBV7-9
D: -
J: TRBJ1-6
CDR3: CASSDYNSPLHF

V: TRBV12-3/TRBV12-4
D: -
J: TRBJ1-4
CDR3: CASSSPPGEKLFF

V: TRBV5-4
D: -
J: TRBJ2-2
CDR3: CASSGTAGNGELFF

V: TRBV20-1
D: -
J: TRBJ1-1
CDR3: CSANPLAGRTEAFF

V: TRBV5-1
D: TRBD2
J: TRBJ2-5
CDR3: CASSFGPGLVKETQYF

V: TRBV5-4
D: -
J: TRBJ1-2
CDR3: CASSPARGANGYTF